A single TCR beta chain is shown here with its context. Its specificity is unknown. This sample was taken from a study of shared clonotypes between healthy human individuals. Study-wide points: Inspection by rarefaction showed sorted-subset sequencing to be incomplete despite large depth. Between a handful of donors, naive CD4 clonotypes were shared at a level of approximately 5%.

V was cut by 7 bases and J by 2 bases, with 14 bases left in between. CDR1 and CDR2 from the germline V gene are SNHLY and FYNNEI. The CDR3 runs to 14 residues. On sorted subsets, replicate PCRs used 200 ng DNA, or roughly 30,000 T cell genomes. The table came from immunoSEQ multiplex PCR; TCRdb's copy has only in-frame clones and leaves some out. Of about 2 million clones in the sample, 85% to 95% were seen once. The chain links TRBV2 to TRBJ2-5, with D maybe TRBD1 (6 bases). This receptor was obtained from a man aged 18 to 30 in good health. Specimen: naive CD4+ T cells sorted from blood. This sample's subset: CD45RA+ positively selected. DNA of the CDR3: TGTGCCAGCACGCCCCAGGGGAATCAAGAGACCCAGTACTTC. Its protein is CASTPQGNQETQYF.